Listed here are 2 T cell receptor beta chains from one sample, sequenced in a study of blood T cell repertoires in COVID-19. Repertoires were generated with immunoSEQ multiplex PCR, while TCRdb's copy carries only in-frame clones and drops some. The sample shows 250,000 to 350,000 clones, 89% of them seen only once. The sequencing input was peripheral blood. Receptor source: a woman in her thirties or forties who had recovered from COVID-19.

This rearrangement joins TRBV11-3 to TRBJ2-3, with a possible D match to TRBD1 (6 bases). The CDR3 extends over 14 amino acids. Germline lookup yields CDR1 SGHNT and CDR2 YENEEA. Trimming stripped 4 bases from V and 2 bases from J, with 10 bases between. The CDR3 loop is CASSSGQPTDTQYF. CDR3 nucleotides: TGTGCCAGCAGCTCCGGACAGCCCACAGATACGCAGTATTTT.

V usage is TRBV28 and J usage is TRBJ1-1; perhaps TRBD1 as D (5 bases). Per the germline V gene, CDR1 is MDHEN and CDR2 is SYDVKM. Trimming removed 2 bases at V and 3 bases at J, with 7 bases between. CDR3 length: 13 residues. CDR3 in amino acids: CASSLVGHTEAFF. CDR3 sequence (DNA): TGTGCCAGCAGTTTAGTGGGGCACACTGAAGCTTTCTTT.